Described below is a single T cell receptor (beta chain) sequence and its context. The data are from a study of shared T cell receptors in the human thymus. The CDR3 runs to 16 residues. The germline V gene has CDR1 MNHEY and CDR2 SMNVEV (reference sequence). Trimming took 5 bases from V and 3 from J; bases not matched to a gene: 9. TCRdb's table, derived via immunoSEQ multiplex PCR, lists solely in-frame clones and lacks some. Of some 400,000 clones listed, around 95% are singletons. This sequence joins TRBV27 and TRBJ2-5; 10 positions agree with TRBD1. Sequencing was done on a sample of thymocytes. The receptor comes from a human donor. This CDR3 reads CASSPPGQGSEETQYF. CDR3 bases: TGTGCCAGCAGTCCTCCGGGACAGGGGAGCGAAGAGACCCAGTACTTC.